A selection of T cell receptor beta chains follows, all from one sample in a study of tumor-infiltrating lymphocytes in oesophageal squamous cell carcinoma. TCRdb analysed the PCR reads with MiXCR anew, one entry per CDR3 protein. The sample yields around 16,000 distinct CDR3 sequences, 35% to 55% seen once. The sequencing sample was made of blood. Receptor source: a female donor with esophageal squamous cell carcinoma. Each CDR3 is given with its conserved first and last residue. D genes are given only for firm matches. Part of the rows lack a size; the others show once, few, many or a class for expanded clones.

V	D	J	size	CDR3	DNA
TRBV4-2	NA	TRBJ1-6	NA	CASSLRDILNSPLHF	TGTGCCAGCAGCCTCCGGGACATTCTTAATTCACCCCTCCACTTT
TRBV7-6	TRBD2	TRBJ2-5	NA	CASSRGVAGGNNEQYF	TGTGCCAGCAGCCGGGGGGTAGCGGGGGGCAACAATGAGCAGTACTTC
TRBV28	TRBD2	TRBJ2-3	NA	CASSLGASGLTDTQYF	TGTGCCAGCAGTTTAGGGGCTAGCGGGTTGACAGATACGCAGTATTTT
TRBV19	TRBD1	TRBJ2-4	few	CASKPGQGYSPLHF	TGTGCCAGTAAACCAGGACAGGGGTATTCACCCCTCCACTTC
TRBV2	NA	TRBJ2-5	many	CASSEARRRQYF	TGTGCCAGCAGTGAAGCTCGGAGACGGCAGTACTTC
TRBV7-2	NA	TRBJ2-1	many	CASSHTWGNEQFF	TGTGCCAGCAGCCATACGTGGGGGAATGAGCAGTTCTTC
TRBV6-2/TRBV6-3	NA	TRBJ1-2	many	CASSYSPAAGTYGYTF	TGTGCCAGCAGTTACTCACCGGCAGCAGGGACCTATGGCTACACCTTC
TRBV7-6	NA	TRBJ2-3	few	CASSLGRVVTDTQYF	TGTGCCAGCAGCTTGGGCAGGGTGGTCACAGATACGCAGTATTTT
TRBV12-3/TRBV12-4	NA	TRBJ2-4	NA	CASSLDAQGTKQYF	TGTGCCAGCAGTTTAGATGCCCAGGGGACGAAGCAGTACTTC
TRBV5-5	TRBD1	TRBJ2-7	NA	CASSGTGDEQYF	TGTGCCAGCAGCGGGACAGGGGATGAGCAGTACTTC
TRBV7-2	NA	TRBJ2-7	NA	CASSLLSVGFGEKYF	TGTGCCAGCAGCTTACTGTCGGTTGGCTTTGGGGAGAAGTACTTC
TRBV11-2	TRBD1	TRBJ2-7	NA	CASSLNGDRGYEQYF	TGTGCCAGCAGCTTAAATGGGGACAGGGGATACGAGCAGTACTTC
TRBV7-2	NA	TRBJ1-6	NA	CASSHQTGSYNSPLHF	TGTGCCAGCAGCCACCAGACAGGCTCCTATAATTCACCCCTCCACTTC
TRBV7-2	NA	TRBJ2-3	NA	CASSFGGADHTQYF	TGTGCCAGCAGCTTCGGCGGAGCCGACCATACGCAGTATTTT
TRBV6-1	TRBD1	TRBJ1-5	many	CASSGGVIGTGAAQPQHF	TGTGCCAGCAGTGGGGGGGTTATAGGGACAGGGGCAGCTCAGCCCCAGCATTTT
TRBV7-2	TRBD1	TRBJ1-5	NA	CASSFFDRGQPQHF	TGTGCCAGCAGCTTTTTCGACAGGGGTCAGCCCCAGCATTTT
TRBV7-3	TRBD1	TRBJ2-5	few	CASSDRGPGETQYF	TGTGCCAGCAGCGACAGGGGGCCGGGGGAGACCCAGTACTTC
TRBV28	NA	TRBJ1-1	many	CASSTAGGGTEAFF	TGTGCCAGCAGCACCGCGGGAGGTGGAACTGAAGCTTTCTTT
TRBV2	TRBD1	TRBJ1-1	NA	CASSDRGTEAFF	TGTGCCAGCAGCGACAGGGGCACTGAAGCTTTCTTT
TRBV6-1	NA	TRBJ2-1	many	CASSSGIPTSSYNEQFF	TGTGCCAGCAGTTCCGGTATCCCGACTTCTTCCTACAATGAGCAGTTCTTC
TRBV6-1	NA	TRBJ2-7	many	CASSGSTTGFSYEQYF	TGTGCCAGCAGTGGCTCCACGACAGGATTTTCCTACGAGCAGTACTTC
TRBV9	NA	TRBJ1-5	many	CASSVAGTTNQPQHF	TGTGCCAGCAGCGTAGCTGGGACAACGAATCAGCCCCAGCATTTT